This T cell receptor beta chain was obtained from a study of T cell responses to AZD1222 COVID-19 vaccine (dated by TCRdb to 2020 to 2022). Background for the entire study: AZD1222 recipients with second doses at about 4 weeks or about 12 weeks were pooled, because spike-specific TCR depth and breadth did not differ between schedules. A total of around 240 trial participants underwent TCR sequencing, of whom about 200 had received two doses of AZD1222 and about 26 had received two doses of the MenACWY control vaccine. Enrollment into the trials was organized by age into subgroups of 18-55, 56-69 and 70-plus years, and those subgroups contained approximately 150, 30 and 60 TCR-sequenced participants, respectively.

Study-wide conclusions, independent of this receptor: After two AZD1222 doses, spike-specific TCR breadth and depth were significantly higher than at day 0 and than in MenACWY recipients. Because no day 14 peak-response samples were available, repertoires were characterized only after the peak T cell response. Most participants were white British and females outnumbered males, and the authors suggested that clonal diversity may have been underestimated. Conclusions about previously exposed vaccinees are limited, since just 5 to 7 AZD1222 recipients were seropositive for SARS-CoV-2 at baseline. Vaccine-associated CD4 TCRs spanned the whole spike protein, with dominant responses in regions 160-218 and 743-854. The 56-69-year group was small, and its depth increase did not reach significance, likely because of low power. Nearly half of unique spike-specific TCRs reportedly recognized epitopes outside regions mutated in the B.1.351 and B.1.1.7 variants.

The CDR3 spans 12 residues, from the cysteine through the phenylalanine. CDR3 DNA is the only sequence kept; it has 36 bases, read in frame from the first base. The germline V gene encodes CDR1 SEHNR and CDR2 FQNEAQ (reference sequence). Cut back by 4 bases and 0 bases, the V and J ends lie 3 bases apart. The CDR3 regions of human TCRbeta chains were analyzed by immunosequencing. On the study's bioinformatics: TCRs in the repertoires were compared against a reference library of SARS-CoV-2-specific TCRs that had been generated with the MIRA antigen-specificity platform. Breadth meant the fraction of unique TCRs that were SARS-CoV-2-associated, whereas depth meant the fraction of total T cells that were SARS-CoV-2-associated. Using the MIRA data, each spike-specific TCR was assigned both to the spike region to which the TCR was reactive and to a CD4 or CD8 class. Log10-transformed breadth and depth values were compared by one-way ANOVA with Sidak's multiple comparisons tests. TCRdb re-hosts the immuneACCESS table, in-frame sequences only. Its copies lack some clones; in the studies checked, an unresolved V gene accounts for under half of them, and the cause for the rest is not known. V and J calls and clone size are those listed in that table; D and trimming were worked out from the DNA. The sample table holds roughly 120,000 clones, of which around 90% were seen once. The ten largest clones take up 2.5% to 3% of the sample.

According to the study, the label for this sample's time point signals: baseline before first vaccination. The vaccinee samples were drawn from two UK trials, COV001 and COV002, one of which was a single-blind randomized controlled phase 2/3 trial testing AZD1222 (ChAdOx1 nCoV-19) in healthy adults. Trial participant PBMC samples were collected at day 0 and day 28 after the second dose for TCRbeta chain sequencing. Regarding this clone: Its antigen has not been determined. One base away there is no much larger clone; base qualities are not given.

The TCR comes from an adult in good health. Rearrangement joined TRBV7-9 to TRBJ1-1; no D gene can be assigned with confidence. The sequencing here drew on peripheral blood, taken on day 0 of AZD1222 vaccination. Here the CDR3 is given as CASSYLNTEAFF. The DNA sequence is TGTGCCAGCAGCTACTTGAACACTGAAGCTTTCTTT.